This TCR beta chain was sequenced in a study of blood T cell repertoires in COVID-19. Study-wide background: Sites across the United States, Italy and Spain contributed samples from acute and convalescent COVID-19.

Authors' methods: For nucleated cells, counts were estimated from reference gene primer amplification. The assay was immunoSEQ multiplex PCR, and TCRdb's table has in-frame clones only and misses some. V and J calls and clone size come straight from that table; D and trimming were deduced from the DNA. The sample shows around 380,000 clones, more than 75% of them seen only once. The sequenced material came from peripheral blood. This TCR was sampled from a human donor with acute or convalescent COVID-19. The donor label of this sample is uncertain.

This CDR3 reads CASRLQGNTEAFF. The CDR3 DNA sequence: TGTGCCAGCCGCCTACAGGGGAACACTGAAGCTTTCTTT. The J gene is TRBJ1-1, the V gene TRBV12-3 or TRBV12-4; D possibly corresponds to TRBD1 (6 bases). This CDR3 contains 13 residues. Deletions cut 8 bases from V and 1 base from J, with 11 bases between.